The table lists the clone carrying this T cell receptor beta chain with a few counts. Its matching antigen is unknown. V was clipped by 5 bases and J by 4 bases, with 14 bases between them. The CDR3 consists of 15 residues. Germline lookup yields CDR1 MNHEY and CDR2 SVGAGI. This record comes from a study of T-cell memory formation after mild COVID-19. At the level of the study: Across donors, TCR clusters were largely donor specific.

Study-level points and caveats: Largely, contracting CD4+ clones fell within CM and EM, and contracting CD8+ clones within EMRA. The authors left the SARS-CoV-2 specificity of second-wave clones peaking on day 37 unconfirmed.

5'RACE with constant-segment primers yielded barcoded, UMI-tagged TCR alpha and TCR beta cDNA libraries. MiXCR, applied by TCRdb to the 5' RACE reads, yields one record per CDR3 protein. The sample lists under 400,000 distinct CDR3 sequences, approximately 29% seen once, with roughly 12% in the top ten. The rearrangement uses TRBV6-5 and TRBJ2-2; no clear D gene. Sequenced sample: PBMCs or a T cell subset sorted from them (not recorded which). The TCR was taken from an adult woman who had mild COVID-19 (a few samples of this study predate the infection). Cell type and time point are not known. This CDR3 is CASSRVAFSTGELFF. CDR3 DNA sequence: TGTGCCAGCAGTCGAGTGGCATTCTCCACCGGGGAGCTGTTTTTT.